This T cell receptor beta chain was captured in a study of T-cell reconstitution after alpha-beta-depleted transplantation in children. Whole-study findings and limits: The origin of high day-60 TCRbeta diversity in some patients lay in surviving recipient T cells and thymic progenitors. Alpha-beta T cells present about two months after transplant were reported to originate from several hundred expanded graft clones. Among T cells one year after transplant, newly produced cells accounted for most counts and diversity.

The TCRbeta library was prepared with unique molecular identifiers. TCRdb redid the calling of the PCR reads with MiXCR, one entry per CDR3 protein. Here the sample spans 500,000 to 650,000 distinct CDR3 sequences, roughly an eighth being singletons. Concerning this clonotype itself: Its specificity is unknown.

V lost 0 bases, J lost 4 bases, and 13 bases lay in between. From germline, CDR1 is DFQATT and CDR2 SNEGSKA (reference sequence). The CDR3 is 15 residues long. The sequenced sample was PBMCs, mostly from graft donor cells, obtained 180 days after TCRalphabeta/CD19-depleted stem cell transplant. The clonotype originates from a female patient aged 2-15 years who had a stem cell transplant for aplastic anemia, so the T cells may come from the graft donor. J is TRBJ2-1 and V is TRBV20-1, with D uncertain. CDR3 coding DNA: TGCAGTGCTAGAGATCCGGGCCGGCGGTACAATGAGCAGTTCTTC. Translated: CSARDPGRRYNEQFF.